Sequencing of this T cell receptor (beta chain) was carried out in a study of T cell responses to AZD1222 COVID-19 vaccine. Findings and limits, study-wide: It was only six AZD1222 recipients who were seropositive at baseline. Unmutated variant regions are reportedly targeted by nearly half of spike-specific TCRs. Two AZD1222 administrations were followed by greater Spike-specific TCR breadth and depth.

TCRdb's copy holds only in-frame clones and misses some; the assay was immunoSEQ multiplex PCR. The sample holds over 110,000 clones, 90% seen once. Germline V gene sequence: CDR1 SGHAT, CDR2 FQNNGV. The V and J ends lost 1 base and 2 bases, in that order; junction bases with no gene match: 5. The CDR3 runs 16 residues. To note about this clone: No antigen is known for it.

Combined were second doses at about 4 or about 12 weeks. This sample comprised peripheral blood, obtained 28 days after the second AZD1222 dose. V is TRBV11-2 and J is TRBJ2-5; 9 bases match TRBD2. The sequence was collected from an adult who received the AZD1222 COVID-19 vaccine. The CDR3 DNA follows: TGTGCCAGCAGCTTAGGTCCGGCGGGAGGGCAAGAGACCCAGTACTTC. This gives the protein CASSLGPAGGQETQYF.